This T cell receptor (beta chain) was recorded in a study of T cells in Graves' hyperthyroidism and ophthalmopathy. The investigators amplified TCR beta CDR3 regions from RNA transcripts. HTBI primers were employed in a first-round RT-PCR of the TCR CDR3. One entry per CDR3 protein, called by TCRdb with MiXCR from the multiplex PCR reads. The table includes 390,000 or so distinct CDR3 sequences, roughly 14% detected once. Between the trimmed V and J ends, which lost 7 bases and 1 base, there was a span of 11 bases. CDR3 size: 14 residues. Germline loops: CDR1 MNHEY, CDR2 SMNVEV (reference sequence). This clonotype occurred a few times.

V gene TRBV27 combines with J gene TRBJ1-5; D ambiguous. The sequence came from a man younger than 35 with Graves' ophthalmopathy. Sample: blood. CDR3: CASNSGNSNQPQHF. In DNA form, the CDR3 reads TGTGCCAGCAACTCTGGGAACAGCAATCAGCCCCAGCATTTT.